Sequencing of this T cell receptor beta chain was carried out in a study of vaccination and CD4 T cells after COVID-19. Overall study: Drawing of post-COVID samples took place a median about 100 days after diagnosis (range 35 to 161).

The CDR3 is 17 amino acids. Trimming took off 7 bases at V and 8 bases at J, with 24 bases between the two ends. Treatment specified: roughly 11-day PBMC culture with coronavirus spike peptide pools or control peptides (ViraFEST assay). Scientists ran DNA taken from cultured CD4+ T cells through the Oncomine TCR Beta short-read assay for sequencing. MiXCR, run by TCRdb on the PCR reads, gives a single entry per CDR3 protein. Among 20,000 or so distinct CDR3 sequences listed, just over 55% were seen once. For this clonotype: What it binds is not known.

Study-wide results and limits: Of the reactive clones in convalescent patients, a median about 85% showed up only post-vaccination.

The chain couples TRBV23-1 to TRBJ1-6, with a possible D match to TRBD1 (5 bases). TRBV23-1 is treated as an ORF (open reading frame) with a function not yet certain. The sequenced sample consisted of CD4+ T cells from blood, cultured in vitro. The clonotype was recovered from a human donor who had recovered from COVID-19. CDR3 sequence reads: CASTSRYGGLDHSPLHF. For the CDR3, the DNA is TGCGCCAGCACCTCAAGGTATGGGGGATTGGATCATTCACCCCTCCACTTT.